The 16 T cell receptor beta chains below come from one sample, sequenced in a study of lymphopenia after photon versus proton radiotherapy. Produced via immunoSEQ multiplex PCR; TCRdb's table is partial and in-frame only. The sample has around 29,000 clones; 87% are singletons. The specimen was peripheral blood, collected from a patient treated with proton-based radiotherapy. All receptors come from a woman aged 55-75 years with cholangiocarcinoma. Some clones in this sample may be carry-over from other donors' samples.

The V and J genes are TRBV6-1 and TRBJ2-1, with D possibly being TRBD1 (7 bases). The germline V gene encodes CDR1 MNHNS and CDR2 SASEGT. This CDR3 is built from 14 residues. Trimming took off 7 bases at V and 1 base at J, with 11 bases between the two ends. CDR3 coding DNA: TGTGCCAGCAAGGCAGGGGGGTCCTACAATGAGCAGTTCTTC. Its translation is CASKAGGSYNEQFF.

This clone was detected once. The rearrangement uses TRBV30 and TRBJ1-1; a possible D gene is TRBD1 (5 bases). Trimming shortened V by 7 bases and J by 3 bases, and 18 bases separated the two germline ends. This CDR3 region has 14 residues. Germline CDR1 and CDR2: GTSNPN and SVGIG (reference sequence). In DNA, the CDR3 is TGTGCCTCCACCCGGGGGGGAGGGGACACTGAAGCTTTCTTT. Residues: CASTRGGGDTEAFF.

The chain joins TRBV6-5 to TRBJ2-1; D perhaps matches TRBD1 (5 bases). CDR3 length: 15 amino acids. In germline, CDR1 is MNHEY, CDR2 SVGAGI. Trimming removed 0 bases at V and 0 bases at J, with 6 bases between. The CDR3 loop is CASSYSTVSYNEQFF. The CDR3 DNA is TGTGCCAGCAGTTACTCGACAGTCTCCTACAATGAGCAGTTCTTC.

The gene calls are TRBV2 and TRBJ2-3, with D maybe TRBD2 (7 bases). The CDR3 loop spans 14 amino acids. Trimming cost V 4 bases and J 5 bases, with 13 bases left between them. In germline, CDR1 is SNHLY, CDR2 FYNNEI. CDR3 nucleotide sequence: TGTGCCAGCAGTGGCGGCGGGGGCTTAGATACGCAGTATTTT. Translating gives CASSGGGGLDTQYF.

The chain links TRBV9 to TRBJ2-3; either TRBD1 or TRBD2 may supply D (5 bases each). V lost 2 bases to trimming and J lost 2 bases, with 15 bases between them. The CDR3 sequence is 16 residues long. Germline values: CDR1 SGDLS, CDR2 YYNGEE. This CDR3 is CASSVGTATFTDTQYF. CDR3 in DNA: TGTGCCAGCAGCGTCGGGACCGCCACCTTCACAGATACGCAGTATTTT.

The V gene is TRBV2, the J gene TRBJ2-2, with 14 bases aligning to TRBD2. Germline V CDR1 and CDR2: SNHLY, FYNNEI. Unmatched junction bases numbered 0, after V lost 6 bases and J lost 6 bases. The CDR3 is made up of 14 amino acids. CDR3 protein: CASRGLAGAGELFF. The CDR3 nucleotides are TGTGCCAGCAGGGGACTAGCGGGGGCCGGGGAGCTGTTTTTT.

This CDR3 is CASSLIGVVETQYF. In DNA form, the CDR3 reads TGTGCCAGCAGCTTAATAGGGGTGGTCGAGACCCAGTACTTC. The chain couples TRBV7-9 to TRBJ2-5, with D maybe TRBD1 (5 bases). This CDR3 has 14 amino acids. Germline values: CDR1 SEHNR, CDR2 FQNEAQ (reference sequence). V lost 2 bases and J lost 5, with 12 bases in between. Filled out from reference TRBV7-9 and TRBJ2-5, the complete variable domain reads DTGVSQNPRHKITKRGQNVTFRCDPISEHNRLYWYRQTLGQGPEFLTYFQNEAQLEKSRLLSDRFSAERPKGSFSTLEIQRTEQGDSAMYLCASSLIGVVETQYFGPGTRLLVL.

CDR3 residues: CASSVGSSGNTNEQFF. The CDR3 nucleotides are TGTGCCAGCAGCGTTGGGTCCTCCGGGAACACCAATGAGCAGTTCTTC. The rearrangement joins TRBV9 to TRBJ2-1; the D gene is possibly TRBD2 (5 bases). Trimming removed 2 bases at V and 6 bases at J, with 18 bases between. The CDR3 covers 16 residues. Germline lookup yields CDR1 SGDLS and CDR2 YYNGEE.

The chain couples TRBV5-6 to TRBJ2-5; 8 nucleotides match TRBD1. The CDR3 length is 17 residues. Germline V gene data show CDR1 as SGHDT and CDR2 as YYEEEE. Unmatched junction bases numbered 16, after V lost 4 bases and J lost 5 bases. The CDR3, as DNA: TGTGCCAGCAGCGGAACAGGGGGTACCCAATTAGGGGAGACCCAGTACTTC. Translated, it gives CASSGTGGTQLGETQYF.

This chain connects TRBV11-2 to TRBJ2-7, with D maybe TRBD2 (6 bases). Trimming took off 6 bases at V and 4 bases at J, with 19 bases between the two ends. In germline, CDR1 is SGHAT, CDR2 FQNNGV. The CDR3 spans 15 residues. CDR3 nucleotide sequence: TGTGCCAGCAGGTCAATCGGGAGCGCCACTTACGAGCAGTACTTC. It yields the protein CASRSIGSATYEQYF. Variable domain in full (rest from reference TRBV11-2 and TRBJ2-7): EAGVAQSPRYKIIEKRQSVAFWCNPISGHATLYWYQQILGQGPKLLIQFQNNGVVDDSQLPKDRFSAERLKGVDSTLKIQPAKLEDSAVYLCASRSIGSATYEQYFGPGTRLTVT.

Here the CDR3 DNA reads TGTGCCAGTAGTCGACAGAAAGAAAATGAAAAACTGTTTTTT. Translation: CASSRQKENEKLFF. The rearrangement uses TRBV19 and TRBJ1-4, with D maybe TRBD1 (5 bases). CDR1 is LNHDA and CDR2 is SQIVND in the germline V gene (reference sequence). V shed 5 bases and J shed 5 bases, with 12 bases lying between them. This CDR3 is 14 amino acids long.

The CDR3, as DNA: TGTGCCAGCAGCGCCCAGACTGTGGCCGTCTACGAGCAGTACTTC. This translates into CASSAQTVAVYEQYF. This chain links TRBV2 with TRBJ2-7; D is ambiguous. Deletions cut 6 bases from V and 3 bases from J, with 18 bases between. The CDR3 consists of 15 residues. Germline lookup yields CDR1 SNHLY and CDR2 FYNNEI.

V and J are TRBV19 and TRBJ1-1, with D possibly matching TRBD1 (5 bases). V lost 5 bases to trimming and J lost 5 bases, with 18 bases between them. Germline CDR1 and CDR2: LNHDA and SQIVND (reference sequence). This CDR3 has 15 amino acids. Written as DNA, the CDR3 is TGTGCCAGTAGTCCACGGACATCGGGCGGGACTGAAGCTTTCTTT. Translation: CASSPRTSGGTEAFF.

This chain uses TRBV4-1 with TRBJ2-5; D might be TRBD2 (6 bases). Germline assignment: CDR1 MGHRA and CDR2 YSYEKL. V was trimmed by 4 bases and J by 4 bases, leaving 19 bases between them. The CDR3 totals 16 residues. Here the CDR3 reads CASSPQEAGMRETQYF. The CDR3 nucleotides read TGCGCCAGCAGCCCCCAAGAGGCGGGGATGAGAGAGACCCAGTACTTC.

The chain employs TRBV7-5 and TRBJ2-1; the tabulated D call, TRBD2, remains unverified against the DNA. TRBV7-5 is designated a pseudogene. This CDR3 spans 17 amino acids. The CDR3 DNA sequence: TGTGCCAGAAGCCCCGGGAACAGCGGCGAAAGCTACAATGAGCAGTTCTTC. Translating gives CARSPGNSGESYNEQFF.

The chain uses TRBV9 and TRBJ2-6; 8 bases map to TRBD1. The CDR3 sequence is 20 residues long. Looked up from germline, CDR1 is SGDLS and CDR2 is YYNGEE. The V gene end was trimmed by 6 bases and the J gene end by 0 bases; junction bases not matched to a gene: 17. The CDR3 loop reads CASTLDPRQGSISGANVLTF. CDR3 nucleotide sequence: TGTGCCAGCACCCTAGACCCCAGACAGGGGTCGATCTCTGGGGCCAACGTCCTGACTTTC.